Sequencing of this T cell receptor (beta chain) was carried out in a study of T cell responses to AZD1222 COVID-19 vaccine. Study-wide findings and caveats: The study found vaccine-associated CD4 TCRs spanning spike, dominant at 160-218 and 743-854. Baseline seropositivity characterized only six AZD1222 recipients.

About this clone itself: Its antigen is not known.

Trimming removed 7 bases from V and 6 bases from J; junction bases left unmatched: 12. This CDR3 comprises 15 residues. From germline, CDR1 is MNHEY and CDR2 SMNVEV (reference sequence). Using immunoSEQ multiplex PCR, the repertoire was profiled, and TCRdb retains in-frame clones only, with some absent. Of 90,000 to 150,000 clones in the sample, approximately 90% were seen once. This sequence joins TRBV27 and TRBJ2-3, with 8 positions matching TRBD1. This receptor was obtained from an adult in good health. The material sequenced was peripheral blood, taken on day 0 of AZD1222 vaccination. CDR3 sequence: CASTSKMTGVDTQYF. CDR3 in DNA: TGTGCCAGCACCTCCAAAATGACAGGGGTGGATACGCAGTATTTT.